This paragraph covers one T cell receptor beta chain sequence. CDR1 is MDHEN, CDR2 SYDVKM, per germline. There are 15 residues in the CDR3. J gave up 7 bases and V 5 bases, and 9 bases lay outside the gene matches. The data were obtained in a study of cytomegalovirus exposure and HLA in healthy donors. The PCR used 60 Vbeta and 13 Jbeta primers. Method: immunoSEQ multiplex PCR; TCRdb's copy keeps in-frame clones and lacks some. The sample lists roughly 55,000 clones; 60% to 80% were seen once. Sequenced: PBMCs. This receptor was identified in a female donor in good health and CMV-seronegative. V usage is TRBV28 and J usage is TRBJ1-5, with 9 bases matching TRBD1. CDR3 sequence (DNA): TGTGCCAGCAGTCCCTCCGGGACAGGGAGGCAGCCCCAGCATTTT. It yields the protein CASSPSGTGRQPQHF.